This TCR beta chain was sequenced during a study of cytomegalovirus exposure and HLA in healthy donors. Trimming stripped 2 bases from V and 1 base from J, with 6 bases between. CDR1 is SGDLS and CDR2 is YYNGEE in the germline V gene. The CDR3 sequence is 13 residues long. In the PCR, 60 Vbeta and 13 Jbeta primers were used. Per the original methods: An analysis that came later counted roughly 80 million unique TCR beta chains, roughly 11 million shared. Measured with immunoSEQ multiplex PCR; TCRdb has only the in-frame clones, and not every one. V, J and clone size are those of that table, while D and trimming were read from the DNA. The data show about 110,000 clones, under 85% seen once. Findings of the study overall: Researchers reported that a few CMV-associated chains were confirmed in vitro as CMV antigen-specific.

A word on this clone: The antigen remains unidentified.

V and J are TRBV9 and TRBJ2-5; no reliable D call. This receptor was taken from a man younger than 45 in good health and CMV-seropositive. The sequencing sample was made of PBMCs. The CDR3: CASSVTVQETQYF. CDR3 DNA: TGTGCCAGCAGCGTCACGGTCCAAGAGACCCAGTACTTC.